This T cell receptor beta chain was recovered during a study of cytomegalovirus exposure and HLA in healthy donors. The PCR employed 60 Vbeta primers together with 13 Jbeta primers. The repertoire was sequenced with immunoSEQ multiplex PCR; TCRdb's copy has only in-frame clones and lacks some. The data contain 180,000 or so clones, roughly four fifths of them singletons. To note about this clone: Its matching antigen is unknown.

The V end lost 4 bases, the J end lost 3 bases, and 16 bases lay between the germline ends. The CDR3 consists of 16 residues. Per the germline V gene, CDR1 is SGHRS and CDR2 is YFSETQ. Notes on the study in general: The dataset shows that most TCR sequences were rare, while some public TCRs occurred in many donors. Later work found that TCR association rates differed between HLA loci; DRB1 had the most and HLA-C the fewest.

Sequencing was performed on PBMCs. The J gene is TRBJ1-4, the V gene TRBV5-1; the D gene is possibly TRBD1 (6 bases). The source of this sequence is a male donor in good health and CMV-seronegative. The CDR3 bases are TGCGCCAGCAGCATCAACGGACAGACCTCTAATGAAAAACTGTTTTTT. Encoded protein: CASSINGQTSNEKLFF.